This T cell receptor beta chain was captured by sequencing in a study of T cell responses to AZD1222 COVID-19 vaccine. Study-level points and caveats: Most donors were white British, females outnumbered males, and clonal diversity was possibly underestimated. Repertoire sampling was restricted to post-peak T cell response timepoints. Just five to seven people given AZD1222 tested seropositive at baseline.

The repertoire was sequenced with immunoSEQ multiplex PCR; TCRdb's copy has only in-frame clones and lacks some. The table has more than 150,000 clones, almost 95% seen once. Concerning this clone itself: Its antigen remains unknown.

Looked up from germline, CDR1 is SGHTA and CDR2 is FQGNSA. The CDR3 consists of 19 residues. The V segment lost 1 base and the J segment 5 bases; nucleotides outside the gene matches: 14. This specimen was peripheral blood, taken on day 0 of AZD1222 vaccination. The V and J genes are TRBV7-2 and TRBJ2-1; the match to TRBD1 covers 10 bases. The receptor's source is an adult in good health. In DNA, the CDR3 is TGTGCCAGCAGCTTAGGGGACAGGGGTTTGGGTAGGTGGAACAATGAGCAGTTCTTC. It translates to CASSLGDRGLGRWNNEQFF.